Sequencing of this T cell receptor beta chain was carried out in a study of T cell responses to AZD1222 COVID-19 vaccine. Study-level points and caveats: Baseline seropositives among AZD1222 recipients totaled only six or seven. Vaccination with two AZD1222 doses was followed by a rise in Spike-specific TCR breadth and depth.

Per the germline V gene, CDR1 is MNHEY and CDR2 is SVGAGI. The CDR3 is 16 amino acids. J lost 2 bases, V lost 0 bases, and 5 bases had no gene match. Details on this clone: The antigen is unknown.

Repertoires were generated with immunoSEQ multiplex PCR, while TCRdb's copy carries only in-frame clones and drops some. The data hold 95,000 to 100,000 clones, with around 84% observed a single time. The sequenced sample was peripheral blood, obtained on day 0 of AZD1222 vaccination. The chain is built from TRBV6-5 and TRBJ2-7; TRBD2 aligns across 9 bases. The sequence was collected from an adult in good health. CDR3: CASSYSTLAGTYEQYF. The CDR3 nucleotides are TGTGCCAGCAGTTACTCGACGCTAGCGGGAACCTACGAGCAGTACTTC.